These 28 T cell receptor beta chains share one sample of origin, sequenced in a study of T cell repertoires in cytomegalovirus infection. No antigen is known for these receptors. TCRdb re-called the reads with MiXCR, one entry per CDR3 protein. Found here are about 220,000 distinct CDR3 sequences, approximately 40% of them singletons; the top ten hold approximately 59%. The specimen was CD8+ T cells from cultured PBMCs, collected from culture after CMV antigen stimulation. All receptors come from a human donor in good health (CMV status not recorded). Some clones in this sample may be carry-over from other donors' samples.

This clonotype occurred a few times. The chain couples TRBV5-4 to TRBJ1-1; TRBD1 agrees at 9 bases. The length of the CDR3 is 14 residues. Losses at the gene ends were 4 bases for V and 3 bases for J; bases not matched to a gene: 4. The germline CDR1 and CDR2 sequences are SGHNT and YYREEE (reference sequence). CDR3 loop: CASSLRTGDTEAFF. The CDR3 nucleotides read TGTGCCAGCAGCCTACGGACAGGGGACACTGAAGCTTTCTTT.

This clonotype has a handful of counts. J is TRBJ1-2 and V is TRBV12-3 or TRBV12-4; 7 positions match TRBD1. This CDR3 is 12 amino acids long. The ends lost 5 bases at V and 4 bases at J; junction bases unmatched: 1. Here the CDR3 DNA reads TGTGCCAGCAGTGGGACAGTCTATGGCTACACCTTC. Translating gives CASSGTVYGYTF.

CDR3 region: CASSLEGGRKMEQPQHF. CDR3 sequence (DNA): TGTGCCAGCAGCTTAGAGGGGGGGCGAAAGATGGAACAGCCCCAGCATTTT. The J gene is TRBJ1-5, the V gene TRBV7-9; TRBD1 might be the D (6 bases). The ends were cut back, 1 base at V and 7 bases at J, with 20 bases in the middle. This CDR3 contains 17 residues. Germline-derived CDR1 and CDR2 are SEHNR and FQNEAQ (reference sequence).

The gene calls are TRBV7-9 and TRBJ1-2; D might be TRBD1 (5 bases). The CDR3 has 16 amino acids. The germline V and J ends were trimmed by 6 bases and 5 bases, with 22 bases remaining between them. Germline assignment: CDR1 SEHNR and CDR2 FQNEAQ (reference sequence). CDR3 residues: CASSFPRDSQRYGYTF. For the CDR3, the DNA is TGTGCCAGCAGTTTCCCTCGGGACTCCCAACGGTATGGCTACACCTTC.

The rearrangement links TRBV12-3 or TRBV12-4 to TRBJ1-1; TRBD1 aligns across 8 bases. The ends lost 3 bases at V and 7 bases at J; junction bases unmatched: 1. This CDR3 region has 12 residues. Written as DNA, the CDR3 is TGTGCCAGCAGTTTCGGGACAGGTGAAGCTTTCTTT. Translation gives CASSFGTGEAFF.

The J gene is TRBJ2-7, the V gene TRBV27, with 8 bases fitting TRBD1. V shed 6 bases, J shed 3 bases, and the junction held 10 bases outside the gene matches. The CDR3 sequence is 15 residues long. Germline V gene lookup returns CDR1 MNHEY and CDR2 SMNVEV (reference sequence). CDR3 DNA sequence: TGTGCCAGCAGAGAACTCGGGACAGGATTCTACGAGCAGTACTTC. The encoded protein is CASRELGTGFYEQYF.

V usage is TRBV15 and J usage is TRBJ2-5; TRBD1 might be the D (5 bases). V dropped 0 bases and J dropped 2 bases, with 16 bases sitting between them. Germline V CDR1 and CDR2: LNHNV, YYDKDF (reference sequence). The CDR3 length is 17 residues. The CDR3 sequence: CATSRDRRHNRQETQYF. The CDR3 DNA sequence: TGTGCCACCAGCAGAGATAGGCGACACAACAGGCAAGAGACCCAGTACTTC.

The CDR3 loop is CASTDRGSGANVLTF. CDR3 coding DNA: TGTGCCAGTACCGACAGGGGGTCTGGGGCCAACGTCCTGACTTTC. The chain joins TRBV19 to TRBJ2-6; 9 bases map to TRBD1. Trimming took 7 bases from V and 1 from J; bases not matched to a gene: 2. The germline V gene has CDR1 LNHDA and CDR2 SQIVND (reference sequence). This CDR3 comprises 15 residues.

This chain joins TRBV7-6 and TRBJ2-1, with D tentatively TRBD2 (7 bases). CDR1 and CDR2 from the germline V gene are SGHVS and FNYEAQ. Deletions cut 4 bases from V and 6 bases from J, with 13 bases between. This CDR3 contains 14 residues. CDR3 nucleotides: TGTGCCAGCAGCTGGAAGGGGGAGGGCAATGAGCAGTTCTTC. Amino acid sequence: CASSWKGEGNEQFF.

The rearrangement uses TRBV12-3 or TRBV12-4 and TRBJ2-1; 9 nucleotides match TRBD2. The CDR3 length is 16 residues. With 5 bases clipped from V and 1 base from J, the junction kept 6 bases outside the gene matches. As DNA, the CDR3 is TGTGCCAGCAGTCCACCGAGCGGGGGGTCCTACAATGAGCAGTTCTTC. Its translation: CASSPPSGGSYNEQFF.

In its sample, this clonotype was seen many times. The CDR3 DNA follows: TGTGCCAGCACCGAATTTAGCGGGAGAGGGGAGACCCAGTACTTC. Translated: CASTEFSGRGETQYF. This chain links TRBV7-2 with TRBJ2-5; 9 positions match TRBD2. The CDR3 runs 15 residues. V shed 7 bases and J 5 bases; nucleotides not matched to a gene: 11. CDR1 SGHTA and CDR2 FQGNSA come from the germline V gene.

This clonotype occurred once. V is TRBV6-5 and J is TRBJ2-7, with D perhaps matching TRBD2 (5 bases). The CDR3 extends over 14 amino acids. V was shortened by 2 bases and J by 2 bases, with 10 bases between the two germline ends. Germline lookup yields CDR1 MNHEY and CDR2 SVGAGI. The CDR3 coding sequence is TGTGCCAGCAGTTACGACGGGGTTCCCTACGAGCAGTACTTC. Encoded protein: CASSYDGVPYEQYF.

J is TRBJ1-2 and V is TRBV5-1; D might be TRBD1 (6 bases). The germline V gene encodes CDR1 SGHRS and CDR2 YFSETQ. Trimming stripped 4 bases from V and 10 bases from J, with 17 bases between. The CDR3 runs 13 residues. The CDR3 is CASSATGQQAYTF. CDR3 DNA sequence: TGCGCCAGCAGCGCAACAGGGCAGCAGGCCTACACCTTC.

The gene calls are TRBV7-3 and TRBJ1-6; no firm D call. Trimming removed 5 bases at V and 5 bases at J, with 13 bases between. This CDR3 is 15 amino acids long. The germline gives CDR1 SGHTA, CDR2 FQGTGA. CDR3 nucleotide sequence: TGTGCCAGCAGCCCGACCGTCGGGGATAATTCACCCCTCCACTTT. It translates to CASSPTVGDNSPLHF.

As for this clonotype: One end of the junction fails to match germline, which may point to a read error. This chain uses TRBV7-9 with TRBJ2-3, with 12 bases fitting TRBD2. This CDR3 spans 15 amino acids. Looked up from germline, CDR1 is SEHNR and CDR2 is FQNEAQ (reference sequence). CDR3 sequence: CASSLAGGPSDTQYF. The CDR3 DNA follows: TGTGCCAGCAGCCTAGCGGGAGGGCCATCAGATACGCAGTATTTT. Combining the CDR3 with reference TRBV7-9 and TRBJ2-3 gives the whole variable domain DTGVSQNPRHKITKRGQNVTFRCDPISEHNRLYWYRQTLGQGPEFLTYFQNEAQLEKSRLLSDRFSAERPKGSFSTLEIQRTEQGDSAMYLCASSLAGGPSDTQYFGPGTRLTVL.

The genes are TRBV7-9 and TRBJ1-1; D remains ambiguous. This CDR3 has 16 amino acids. Germline-derived CDR1 and CDR2 are SEHNR and FQNEAQ (reference sequence). With 1 base removed from V and 0 bases from J, the gap between germline ends came to 12 bases. In DNA form, the CDR3 reads TGTGCCAGCAGCTTAGTTCCTACGGGGTTGAACACTGAAGCTTTCTTT. Its translation is CASSLVPTGLNTEAFF.

This clonotype showed up just a few times. The genes are TRBV7-9 and TRBJ2-5; 12 bases fit TRBD2. Trimming cost V 2 bases and J 5 bases; bases outside gene matches: 12. There are 18 residues in the CDR3. CDR1 SEHNR and CDR2 FQNEAQ come from the germline V gene (reference sequence). CDR3 coding DNA: TGTGCCAGCAGCTTATCGGCGACTAGCGGGAGAGTCGGGGAGACCCAGTACTTC. Its translation is CASSLSATSGRVGETQYF.

The chain combines TRBV15 with TRBJ2-1; 9 nucleotides agree with TRBD2. CDR3 size: 20 residues. The V gene's germline CDR1 is LNHNV and CDR2 YYDKDF (reference sequence). V lost 4 bases to trimming and J lost 0 bases; unmatched junction nucleotides: 16. CDR3 in amino acids: CATSTEGVAGVGDSYNEQFF. The DNA for the CDR3 is TGTGCCACCAGCACCGAGGGAGTAGCGGGAGTTGGGGACTCCTACAATGAGCAGTTCTTC.

V is TRBV5-5 and J is TRBJ2-5, with D tentatively TRBD1 (5 bases). Between the trimmed V and J ends, which lost 2 bases and 1 base, there was a span of 9 bases. Looked up from germline, CDR1 is SGHKS and CDR2 is YYEKEE (reference sequence). The CDR3 has 14 residues. CDR3 DNA sequence: TGTGCCAGCAGCTTTACAGGCCTCCAAGAGACCCAGTACTTC. This encodes CASSFTGLQETQYF.

This clonotype was observed a handful of times. The rearrangement joins TRBV11-2 to TRBJ2-6, with TRBD1 identical over 10 bases. The CDR3 is 20 residues long. Germline assignment: CDR1 SGHAT and CDR2 FQNNGV. J was trimmed by 4 bases and V by 2 bases; bases with no gene match: 14. CDR3: CASSLISPTGQGTGANVLTF. CDR3 coding DNA: TGTGCCAGCAGCTTAATTTCACCCACGGGACAGGGGACCGGGGCCAACGTCCTGACTTTC.

The rearrangement links TRBV4-1 to TRBJ1-1, with TRBD1 as a possible D gene (6 bases). V shed 0 bases and J shed 5 bases, with 22 bases lying between them. Germline CDR1 MGHRA, CDR2 YSYEKL. The CDR3 runs 18 residues. CDR3 protein: CASSQDPRDKSLGTEAFF. The CDR3 nucleotides read TGCGCCAGCAGCCAAGATCCTCGGGACAAGTCACTGGGGACTGAAGCTTTCTTT.

The chain combines TRBV5-1 with TRBJ1-4; 7 nucleotides agree with TRBD1. CDR3 length equals 17 residues. Looked up from germline, CDR1 is SGHRS and CDR2 is YFSETQ. V lost 4 bases to trimming and J lost 3 bases; unmatched junction nucleotides: 12. The DNA of the CDR3 is TGCGCCAGCAGCATCAGGGGGGGATTCGCAGCTAATGAAAAACTGTTTTTT. Translated: CASSIRGGFAANEKLFF.

About this clonotype: This may arise from a read error, as a much more abundant clone is one base away. This sequence joins TRBV7-2 and TRBJ2-7; D is unclear. From germline, CDR1 is SGHTA and CDR2 FQGNSA. The CDR3 has 12 amino acids. Trimming shortened V by 4 bases and J by 3 bases, and 7 bases separated the two germline ends. This chain's CDR3 is CASSSVCYEQYF. The CDR3 DNA is TGTGCCAGCAGCTCCGTTTGCTACGAGCAGTACTTC. The full variable domain, with the rest looked up from reference TRBV7-2 and TRBJ2-7, is GAGVSQSPSNKVTEKGKDVELRCDPISGHTALYWYRQSLGQGLEFLIYFQGNSAPDKSGLPSDRFSAERTGGSVSTLTIQRTQQEDSAVYLCASSSVCYEQYFGPGTRLTVT.

This chain links TRBV7-9 with TRBJ2-5, with D unclear. CDR3 size: 15 residues. Germline values: CDR1 SEHNR, CDR2 FQNEAQ (reference sequence). Trimming removed 1 base from V and 5 bases from J, with 14 bases in between. CDR3: CASSLGSFGPETQYF. The CDR3 DNA reads TGTGCCAGCAGCTTAGGGAGCTTTGGTCCGGAGACCCAGTACTTC.

The table lists this clonotype with many counts. The gene calls are TRBV28 and TRBJ2-7; 7 bases match TRBD1. CDR1 is MDHEN, CDR2 SYDVKM, per germline. This CDR3 contains 17 residues. J was trimmed by 0 bases and V by 5 bases; bases with no gene match: 13. CDR3 nucleotides: TGTGCCAGCAGTCCTCACCTCGACAGGGCCGGCTCCTACGAGCAGTACTTC. Its translation: CASSPHLDRAGSYEQYF. The whole variable domain, filled in from reference TRBV28 and TRBJ2-7, reads DVKVTQSSRYLVKRTGEKVFLECVQDMDHENMFWYRQDPGLGLRLIYFSYDVKMKEKGDIPEGYSVSREKKERFSLILESASTNQTSMYLCASSPHLDRAGSYEQYFGPGTRLTVT.

This clonotype occurred a few times. The chain recombines TRBV7-2 with TRBJ2-1, with 13 bases lining up with TRBD2. Germline V gives CDR1 SGHTA, CDR2 FQGNSA. The CDR3 length is 20 residues. Trimming cost V 5 bases and J 0 bases; bases outside gene matches: 13. The CDR3 reads CASSLTGLAGYLPSYNEQFF. The CDR3 nucleotides are TGTGCCAGCAGCCTAACGGGACTAGCGGGGTACCTACCCTCCTACAATGAGCAGTTCTTC. The entire variable domain, with the rest obtained from reference TRBV7-2 and TRBJ2-1, is as follows: GAGVSQSPSNKVTEKGKDVELRCDPISGHTALYWYRQSLGQGLEFLIYFQGNSAPDKSGLPSDRFSAERTGGSVSTLTIQRTQQEDSAVYLCASSLTGLAGYLPSYNEQFFGPGTRLTVL.

The chain employs TRBV11-2 and TRBJ2-7; perhaps D is TRBD1 or TRBD2 (5 bases each). The CDR3 has 19 residues. V lost 6 bases, J lost 2 bases, and 29 bases lay in between. CDR1 and CDR2 from the germline V gene are SGHAT and FQNNGV. The CDR3 reads CASSSPSGDETNGAYEQYF. The DNA of the CDR3 is TGTGCCAGCAGTTCCCCGTCCGGGGACGAAACTAATGGCGCCTACGAGCAGTACTTC.

This chain joins TRBV12-3 or TRBV12-4 and TRBJ2-3; 9 bases line up with TRBD2. The CDR3 covers 16 residues. J lost 3 bases, V lost 6 bases, and 10 bases had no gene match. CDR3 residues: CASSLMLAGITDTQYF. The CDR3 bases are TGTGCCAGCAGCCTGATGCTAGCGGGGATAACAGATACGCAGTATTTT.